This T cell receptor (beta chain) derives from a study of blood T cell repertoires in COVID-19 (dated by TCRdb to about 2020). Notes on the research overall: The collaborator samples originated in the United States, Italy and Spain and spanned the acute and convalescent phases of COVID-19. The prospective study material was composed of cDNA or gDNA derived from T cells, B-cell-depleted T cells, or PBMCs. The dataset comprised deeply sampled blood TCRbeta repertoires from subjects exposed to, actively infected with, or recovered from COVID-19. The repertoires were made available in a free public database intended to serve as a resource for research on the immune response to SARS-CoV-2. The samples were drawn from two sources: the first 160 participants of the ongoing ImmuneRACE study, and 1,200 or so subjects contributed by 6 global collaborators. Nearly every sample came with metadata listing a de-identified subject ID, COVID-19 status, age in years and sex. Where available, HLA class I and class II types were obtained from metadata supplied by the sample provider rather than from assay-based typing. Beyond this particular receptor, the publication reports: How much clinical and demographic metadata was included differed by source and by participant, and the metadata was provided uncurated.

TCRbeta CDR3 regions were amplified from genomic DNA by means of the immunoSEQ Assay, a bias-controlled multiplex PCR. Per the original workflow: Within the assay, amplification of reference gene primers was used to estimate how many nucleated cells each sample contained. Sequence reads were collapsed and filtered to measure the absolute abundance of every unique TCRbeta CDR3 rearrangement. For each sample, productive Simpson clonality was calculated as the square root of Simpson's diversity index over productive rearrangements. TCRdb took this table from immuneACCESS and kept in-frame rearrangements with V and J called. Such tables lack part of the clones; where checked against another copy, unresolved V genes explain under half of the gap, and the rest is unexplained. V, J and clone size reflect that table, while D and trimming were determined from the DNA. Present in this sample are fewer than 200,000 clones, about 83% of which were seen just once. The ten largest clones capture around 1% of the sample.

Comments on this clone: The specificity of this receptor is unknown. The record has no base qualities; no much larger clone is one base away.

Another Seattle source contributed samples from volunteer blood donors who had recovered from COVID-19. Whole blood was collected in K2EDTA tubes by collaborating institutions according to the institutions' own protocols. For TCRbeta analysis, collaborators shipped samples in one of three forms: frozen whole blood, isolated PBMCs, or DNA extracted from either of those sample types. The sequenced sample consisted of peripheral blood. The receptor's source is a woman in her late teens or twenties who had recovered from COVID-19.

The sequence in DNA is TGTGCCAGTAGTATAGATCGTAGCGGGGGGCCGAACAATGAGCAGTTCTTC. This encodes CASSIDRSGGPNNEQFF. The chain is encoded by TRBV19 joined to TRBJ2-1, with 10 bases aligning to TRBD2. Here V drops 0 bases and J drops 5 bases, and the junction holds 7 bases not matched to any gene. The cysteine opens and the phenylalanine closes a CDR3 of 17 amino acids. Only the CDR3 region is kept as DNA, spanning 51 bases read in frame from base 1. CDR1 is given as LNHDA and CDR2 as SQIVND, both from the germline V gene (reference sequence).